A selection of T cell receptor beta chains follows, all from one sample in a study of cytomegalovirus exposure and HLA in healthy donors. Sequencing used immunoSEQ multiplex PCR; TCRdb keeps in-frame clones, though not all of them. The table lists about 150,000 clones, approximately 81% of them singletons. The specimen sequenced was PBMCs. These receptors were taken from a woman aged 18-29 years in good health and CMV-seronegative. CDR3s include the opening cysteine and the closing phenylalanine or tryptophan. A D gene is named only where the DNA matches it firmly. Where a row states a size, it is once, few, many or the class of an expanded clone; other rows omit it.

J: TRBJ2-5
V: TRBV4-3
size: -
D: -
CDR3: CASSQGPQETQYF
DNA: TGCGCCAGCAGCCAAGGGCCGCAAGAGACCCAGTACTTC

J: TRBJ2-7
V: TRBV7-2
size: -
D: TRBD2
CDR3: CASSPGLAVSYEQYF
DNA: TGTGCCAGCAGCCCCGGACTAGCGGTTTCCTACGAGCAGTACTTC

J: TRBJ1-6
V: TRBV28
size: -
D: TRBD1
CDR3: CASSLKRRGTGGKWSPLHF
DNA: TGTGCCAGCAGTTTAAAGCGCCGGGGGACAGGGGGAAAGTGGTCACCCCTCCACTTT

J: TRBJ2-7
V: TRBV7-9
size: -
D: TRBD1
CDR3: CSSRADRGGTYEQYF
DNA: TGTTCCAGCAGAGCCGACAGGGGAGGAACCTACGAGCAGTACTTC

J: TRBJ1-6
V: TRBV5-1
size: -
D: -
CDR3: CASSLDSQYNSPLHF
DNA: TGCGCCAGCAGCTTGGACAGCCAATATAATTCACCCCTCCACTTT

J: TRBJ2-3
V: TRBV15
size: -
D: TRBD1
CDR3: CATSSGDRGPPDTQYF
DNA: TGTGCCACCAGCAGTGGGGACAGGGGACCCCCAGATACGCAGTATTTT

J: TRBJ2-5
V: TRBV7-9
size: few
D: -
CDR3: CSSSFDSLTWETQYF
DNA: TGTTCCAGCAGCTTTGACAGTCTCACCTGGGAGACCCAGTACTTC

J: TRBJ2-5
V: TRBV7-9
size: -
D: TRBD2
CDR3: CASSLKLAGRQETQYF
DNA: TGTGCCAGCAGCTTAAAGCTAGCGGGCCGACAAGAGACCCAGTACTTC

J: TRBJ2-7
V: TRBV23-1
size: -
D: TRBD2
CDR3: CAQSGGRIGEQYF
DNA: TGCGCACAATCGGGCGGGAGGATCGGCGAGCAGTACTTC

J: TRBJ1-4
V: TRBV7-2
size: -
D: -
CDR3: CASSLGGLRGEKLFF
DNA: TGTGCCAGCAGCTTAGGGGGACTACGGGGTGAAAAACTGTTTTTT

J: TRBJ2-3
V: TRBV15
size: -
D: -
CDR3: CATSSAPADTQYF
DNA: TGTGCCACCAGCAGTGCACCGGCAGATACGCAGTATTTT

J: TRBJ1-2
V: TRBV2
size: -
D: -
CDR3: CASSGQVEAPTF
DNA: TGTGCCAGCAGTGGACAGGTGGAGGCGCCTACCTTC

J: TRBJ1-1
V: TRBV27
size: -
D: -
CDR3: CASSLAPPGNTEAFF
DNA: TGTGCCAGCAGTTTAGCGCCCCCTGGGAACACTGAAGCTTTCTTT

J: TRBJ2-1
V: TRBV30
size: -
D: -
CDR3: CAWGGVVSYNEQFF
DNA: TGTGCCTGGGGTGGAGTCGTCTCCTACAATGAGCAGTTCTTC

J: TRBJ2-1
V: TRBV10-3
size: -
D: TRBD1
CDR3: CAIRGQGAHNEQFF
DNA: TGTGCCATCCGTGGACAGGGGGCGCACAATGAGCAGTTCTTC

J: TRBJ1-2
V: TRBV5-1
size: -
D: -
CDR3: CASGARDSLNGYTF
DNA: TGCGCCAGCGGAGCCCGGGACTCCCTTAATGGCTACACCTTC

J: TRBJ2-1
V: TRBV5-5
size: -
D: TRBD2
CDR3: CASSEGLYFNEQFF
DNA: TGTGCCAGCAGCGAGGGACTATATTTTAATGAGCAGTTCTTC

J: TRBJ1-3
V: TRBV28
size: -
D: -
CDR3: CASSLSGGSGNTIYF
DNA: TGTGCCAGCAGTTTATCGGGGGGCTCTGGAAACACCATATATTTT

J: TRBJ2-1
V: TRBV13
size: once
D: -
CDR3: CASSPGTGWGESGQFF
DNA: TGTGCCAGCAGCCCAGGAACGGGATGGGGAGAATCAGGGCAGTTCTTC

J: TRBJ1-5
V: TRBV7-3
size: -
D: -
CDR3: CASSLMGGQPQHF
DNA: TGTGCCAGCAGCTTAATGGGGGGGCAGCCCCAGCATTTT

J: TRBJ1-5
V: TRBV11-2
size: few
D: -
CDR3: CASSLGPLGSGAQHF
DNA: TGTGCCAGCAGCTTAGGTCCCCTAGGCTCGGGGGCCCAGCATTTT

J: TRBJ1-2
V: TRBV12-5
size: few
D: TRBD1
CDR3: CASGSGDRPYYGYTF
DNA: TGTGCTAGTGGTTCCGGGGACAGGCCCTACTATGGCTACACCTTC

J: TRBJ2-3
V: TRBV5-1
size: -
D: -
CDR3: CASSLGRNTDTQYF
DNA: TGCGCCAGCAGCTTGGGGCGGAACACAGATACGCAGTATTTT

J: TRBJ1-3
V: TRBV5-1
size: -
D: -
CDR3: CASSLAAAIGNTIYF
DNA: TGCGCCAGCAGCTTGGCTGCTGCTATCGGAAACACCATATATTTT

J: TRBJ2-3
V: TRBV29-1
size: -
D: TRBD1
CDR3: CSVVGQVTDTQYF
DNA: TGCAGCGTGGTTGGACAGGTCACAGATACGCAGTATTTT

J: TRBJ2-1
V: TRBV28
size: -
D: TRBD2
CDR3: CASINSGRGGLDEQFF
DNA: TGTGCCAGCATCAATAGCGGGAGAGGGGGGTTGGATGAGCAGTTCTTC

J: TRBJ2-7
V: TRBV6-5
size: -
D: -
CDR3: CASSQGGGSYEQYF
DNA: TGTGCCAGCAGTCAAGGGGGTGGGTCCTACGAGCAGTACTTC

J: TRBJ2-1
V: TRBV10-3
size: -
D: TRBD1
CDR3: CAISGGQGAYNEQFF
DNA: TGTGCCATCAGTGGGGGACAGGGGGCCTACAATGAGCAGTTCTTC

J: TRBJ2-5
V: TRBV9
size: -
D: TRBD1
CDR3: CASSVLGTEETQYF
DNA: TGTGCCAGCAGCGTACTCGGGACAGAAGAGACCCAGTACTTC

J: TRBJ1-6
V: TRBV7-9
size: once
D: TRBD1
CDR3: CASSFQGTGGSPLHF
DNA: TGTGCCAGCAGCTTCCAGGGGACAGGGGGTTCACCCCTCCACTTT

J: TRBJ2-7
V: TRBV11-3
size: -
D: -
CDR3: CASSLDPVLHEQYF
DNA: TGTGCCAGCAGCTTAGACCCGGTTTTACACGAGCAGTACTTC